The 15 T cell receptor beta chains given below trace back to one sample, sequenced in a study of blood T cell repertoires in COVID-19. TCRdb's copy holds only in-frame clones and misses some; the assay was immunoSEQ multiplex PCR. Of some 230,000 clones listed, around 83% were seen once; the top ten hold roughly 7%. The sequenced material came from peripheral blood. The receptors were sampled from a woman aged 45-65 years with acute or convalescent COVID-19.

The CDR3 reads CASSQTSGGYNEQFF. Written as DNA, the CDR3 is TGTGCCAGCAGCCAAACTAGCGGGGGTTACAATGAGCAGTTCTTC. The chain combines TRBV5-4 with TRBJ2-1, with 11 bases aligning to TRBD2. J lost 4 bases, V lost 4 bases, and 4 bases had no gene match. In germline, CDR1 is SGHNT, CDR2 YYREEE (reference sequence). There are 15 residues in the CDR3.

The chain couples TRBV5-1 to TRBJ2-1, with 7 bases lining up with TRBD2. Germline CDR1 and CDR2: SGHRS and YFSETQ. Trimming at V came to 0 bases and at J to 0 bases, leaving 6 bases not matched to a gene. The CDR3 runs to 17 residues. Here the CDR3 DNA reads TGCGCCAGCAGCTTGGGTAGCGGGCTAAGCTCCTACAATGAGCAGTTCTTC. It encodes CASSLGSGLSSYNEQFF. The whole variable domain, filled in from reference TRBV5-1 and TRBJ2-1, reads KAGVTQTPRYLIKTRGQQVTLSCSPISGHRSVSWYQQTPGQGLQFLFEYFSETQRNKGNFPGRFSGRQFSNSRSEMNVSTLELGDSALYLCASSLGSGLSSYNEQFFGPGTRLTVL.

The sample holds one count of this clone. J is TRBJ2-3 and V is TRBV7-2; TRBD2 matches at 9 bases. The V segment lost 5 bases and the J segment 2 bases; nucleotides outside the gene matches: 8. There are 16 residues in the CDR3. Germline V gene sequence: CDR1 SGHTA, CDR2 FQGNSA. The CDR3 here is CASSQMAGGATDTQYF. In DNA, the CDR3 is TGTGCCAGCAGCCAAATGGCGGGAGGGGCCACAGATACGCAGTATTTT.

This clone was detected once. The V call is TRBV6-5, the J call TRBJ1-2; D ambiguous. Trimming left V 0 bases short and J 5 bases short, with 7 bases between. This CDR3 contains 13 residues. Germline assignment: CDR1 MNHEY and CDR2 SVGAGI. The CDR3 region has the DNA TGTGCCAGCAGTTACTCGAAGCGATATGGCTACACCTTC. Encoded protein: CASSYSKRYGYTF.

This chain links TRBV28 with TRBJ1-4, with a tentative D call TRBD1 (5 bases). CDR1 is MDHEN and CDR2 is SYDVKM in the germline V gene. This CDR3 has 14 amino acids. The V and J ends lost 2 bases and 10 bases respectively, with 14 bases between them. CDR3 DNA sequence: TGTGCCAGCAGTTTAAGGCCAGGGAACGGAAAACTGTTTTTT. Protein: CASSLRPGNGKLFF.

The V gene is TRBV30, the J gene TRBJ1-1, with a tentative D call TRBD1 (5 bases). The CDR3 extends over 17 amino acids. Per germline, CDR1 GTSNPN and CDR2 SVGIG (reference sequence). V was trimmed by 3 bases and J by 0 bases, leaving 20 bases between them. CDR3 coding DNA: TGTGCCTGGAGCCTCCTGGGGGGGGGAAGGATGAACACTGAAGCTTTCTTT. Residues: CAWSLLGGGRMNTEAFF.

CDR3: CASSLSSGGPNGEQFF. DNA of the CDR3: TGTGCCAGCAGTTTATCCTCGGGAGGGCCGAACGGTGAGCAGTTCTTC. The chain carries TRBV27 and TRBJ2-1, with 8 bases fitting TRBD2. Per germline, CDR1 MNHEY and CDR2 SMNVEV (reference sequence). This CDR3 region has 16 residues. The ends lost 0 bases at V and 9 bases at J; junction bases unmatched: 10.

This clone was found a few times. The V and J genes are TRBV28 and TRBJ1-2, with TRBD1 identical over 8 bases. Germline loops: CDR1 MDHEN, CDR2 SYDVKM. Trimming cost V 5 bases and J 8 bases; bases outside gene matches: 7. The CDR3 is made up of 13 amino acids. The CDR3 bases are TGTGCCAGCAGTGCGGACAGGGCCGAGGGCTACACCTTC. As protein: CASSADRAEGYTF.

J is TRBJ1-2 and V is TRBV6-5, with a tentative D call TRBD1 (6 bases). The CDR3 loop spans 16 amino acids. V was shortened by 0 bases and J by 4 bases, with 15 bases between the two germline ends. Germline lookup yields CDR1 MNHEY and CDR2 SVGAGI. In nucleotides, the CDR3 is TGTGCCAGCAGTTACTCGGGGGGAGGGGGTAGCTATGGCTACACCTTC. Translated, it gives CASSYSGGGGSYGYTF.

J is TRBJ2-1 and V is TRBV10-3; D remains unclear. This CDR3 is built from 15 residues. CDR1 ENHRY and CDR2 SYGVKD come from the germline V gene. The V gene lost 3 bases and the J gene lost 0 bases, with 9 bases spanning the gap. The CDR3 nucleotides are TGTGCCATCAGTGAAGCCACCCTCTCCTACAATGAGCAGTTCTTC. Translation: CAISEATLSYNEQFF.

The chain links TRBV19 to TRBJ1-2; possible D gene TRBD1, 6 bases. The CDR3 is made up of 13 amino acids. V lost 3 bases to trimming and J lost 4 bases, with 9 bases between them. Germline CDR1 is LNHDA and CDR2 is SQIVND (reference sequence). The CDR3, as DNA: TGTGCCAGTAGTATTGGCAGGGGCTATGGCTACACCTTC. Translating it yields CASSIGRGYGYTF.

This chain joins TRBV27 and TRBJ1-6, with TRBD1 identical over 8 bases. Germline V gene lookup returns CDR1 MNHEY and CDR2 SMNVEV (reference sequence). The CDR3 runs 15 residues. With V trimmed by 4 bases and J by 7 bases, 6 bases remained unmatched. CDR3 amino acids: CASSWGTGTNSPLHF. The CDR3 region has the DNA TGTGCCAGCAGTTGGGGGACAGGCACCAATTCACCCCTCCACTTT.

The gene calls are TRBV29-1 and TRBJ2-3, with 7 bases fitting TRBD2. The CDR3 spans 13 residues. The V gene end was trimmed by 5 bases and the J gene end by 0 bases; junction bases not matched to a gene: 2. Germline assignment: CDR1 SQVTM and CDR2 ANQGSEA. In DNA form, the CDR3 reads TGCAGCGTTCGGACTAGTAGCACAGATACGCAGTATTTT. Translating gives CSVRTSSTDTQYF.

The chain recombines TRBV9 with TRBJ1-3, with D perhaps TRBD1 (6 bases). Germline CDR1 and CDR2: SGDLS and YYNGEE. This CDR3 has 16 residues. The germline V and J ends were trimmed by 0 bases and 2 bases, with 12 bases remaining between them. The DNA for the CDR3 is TGTGCCAGCAGCGTAGACATCGCAGGGGCTGGAAACACCATATATTTT. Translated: CASSVDIAGAGNTIYF.

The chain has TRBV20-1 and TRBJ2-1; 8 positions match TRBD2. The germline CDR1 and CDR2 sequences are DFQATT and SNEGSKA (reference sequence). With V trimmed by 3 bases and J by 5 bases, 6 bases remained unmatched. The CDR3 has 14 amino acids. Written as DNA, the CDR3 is TGCAGTGCTAGTAGCGGGACCCACAACAATGAGCAGTTCTTC. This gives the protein CSASSGTHNNEQFF.